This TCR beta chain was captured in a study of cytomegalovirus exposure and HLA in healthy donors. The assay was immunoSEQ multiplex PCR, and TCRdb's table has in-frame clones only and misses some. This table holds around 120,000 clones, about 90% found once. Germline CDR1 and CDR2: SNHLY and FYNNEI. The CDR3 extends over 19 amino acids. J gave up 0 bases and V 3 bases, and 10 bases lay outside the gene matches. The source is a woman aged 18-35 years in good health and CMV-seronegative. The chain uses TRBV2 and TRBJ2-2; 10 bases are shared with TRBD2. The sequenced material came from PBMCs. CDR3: CASSDWASGSYANTGELFF. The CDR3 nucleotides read TGTGCCAGCAGTGATTGGGCTAGCGGGAGTTACGCGAACACCGGGGAGCTGTTTTTT.